A selection of T cell receptor beta chains follows, all from one sample in a study of OX40 agonist ivuxolimab in advanced cancers. Some clones are missing from TCRdb's copy, which holds only in-frame ones; the method was immunoSEQ multiplex PCR. In the table there are around 20,000 clones, 74% of which are singletons. Source: CD4+ or CD8+ T cells sorted from blood, taken in a trial of the OX40 agonist ivuxolimab. These TCRs come from an adult with an advanced solid tumor such as melanoma, head and neck, liver or kidney cancer. The CDR3 runs from the conserved cysteine through the conserved F or W. The order of the fields is clone size, D gene, J gene, V gene, CDR3 protein, CDR3 DNA. D genes are given only for firm matches. A row's size may be missing; if present it is once, few, many or a size class.

size: NA; D: NA; J: TRBJ1-4; V: TRBV7-9; CDR3: CASSPLEGGEDYEKLFF; DNA: TGTGCCAGCAGCCCCTTAGAGGGGGGGGAAGATTATGAAAAACTGTTTTTT
size: NA; D: TRBD1; J: TRBJ2-1; V: TRBV4-1; CDR3: CASRQGASPYNEQFF; DNA: TGCGCCAGCAGGCAGGGGGCAAGTCCATACAATGAGCAGTTCTTC
size: few; D: TRBD1; J: TRBJ1-1; V: TRBV30; CDR3: CAWASGGGRTEAFF; DNA: TGTGCCTGGGCGTCAGGGGGCGGTCGCACTGAAGCTTTCTTT
size: NA; D: NA; J: TRBJ2-6; V: TRBV27; CDR3: CASSLSPGFVSGANVLTF; DNA: TGTGCCAGCAGTTTATCGCCTGGCTTTGTCTCTGGGGCCAACGTCCTGACTTTC
size: NA; D: NA; J: TRBJ1-4; V: TRBV9; CDR3: CASSASQGAGAQLFF; DNA: TGTGCCAGCAGCGCCTCACAGGGTGCTGGTGCCCAACTGTTTTTT
size: NA; D: NA; J: TRBJ2-3; V: TRBV28; CDR3: CASSLRRESGTDTQYF; DNA: TGTGCCAGCAGTTTACGGCGGGAAAGTGGCACAGATACGCAGTATTTT
size: NA; D: NA; J: TRBJ1-2; V: TRBV9; CDR3: CASSVATSPRGYTF; DNA: TGTGCCAGCAGCGTAGCTACATCCCCAAGAGGCTACACCTTC
size: few; D: NA; J: TRBJ1-5; V: TRBV4-2; CDR3: CASSQDRYGANQPQHF; DNA: TGTGCCAGCAGCCAAGATCGGTACGGTGCCAATCAGCCCCAGCATTTT
size: large; D: NA; J: TRBJ2-7; V: TRBV15; CDR3: CATSWTRGVGYEQYF; DNA: TGTGCCACCAGTTGGACACGGGGAGTGGGGTACGAGCAGTACTTC
size: NA; D: NA; J: TRBJ1-2; V: TRBV27; CDR3: CASSFRTDYGYTF; DNA: TGTGCCAGCAGTTTTAGGACAGACTATGGCTACACCTTC
size: once; D: TRBD1; J: TRBJ2-7; V: TRBV5-1; CDR3: CASSLDGTGKYEQYF; DNA: TGCGCCAGCAGCTTGGACGGGACAGGGAAGTACGAGCAGTACTTC
size: few; D: NA; J: TRBJ2-1; V: TRBV5-5; CDR3: CASSLGGVVDEQFF; DNA: TGTGCCAGCAGCTTGGGAGGGGTCGTAGATGAGCAGTTCTTC
size: NA; D: TRBD1; J: TRBJ1-3; V: TRBV7-9; CDR3: CASSPSDRGIGNTIYF; DNA: TGTGCCAGCAGCCCCTCGGACAGGGGAATAGGAAACACCATATATTTT
size: NA; D: TRBD1; J: TRBJ1-5; V: TRBV6-5; CDR3: CASSLGDRGQPQHF; DNA: TGTGCCAGCAGTTTGGGAGACAGGGGACAGCCCCAGCATTTT
size: NA; D: NA; J: TRBJ2-7; V: TRBV19; CDR3: CASSIVGSAYEQYF; DNA: TGTGCCAGTAGTATAGTAGGGTCCGCCTACGAGCAGTACTTC
size: medium-sized; D: TRBD1; J: TRBJ1-1; V: TRBV5-1; CDR3: CASSPGQGAAAFF; DNA: TGCGCCAGCAGCCCGGGACAGGGGGCCGCAGCTTTCTTT
size: NA; D: NA; J: TRBJ1-1; V: TRBV28; CDR3: CASRSSGPNTEAFF; DNA: TGTGCCAGCAGATCGTCGGGACCGAACACTGAAGCTTTCTTT
size: once; D: NA; J: TRBJ2-7; V: TRBV11-2; CDR3: CASSLELSLSYEQYF; DNA: TGTGCCAGCAGCTTAGAATTATCCCTCTCCTACGAGCAGTACTTC
size: NA; D: NA; J: TRBJ2-3; V: TRBV7-9; CDR3: CASSLGAHTDTQYF; DNA: TGTGCCAGCAGCTTGGGGGCGCATACGGATACGCAGTATTTT
size: NA; D: NA; J: TRBJ2-5; V: TRBV7-3; CDR3: CASSLTGGETQYF; DNA: TGTGCCAGCAGCTTAACAGGCGGAGAGACCCAGTACTTC
size: few; D: NA; J: TRBJ1-4; V: TRBV7-8; CDR3: CASSFTPSVATNEKLFF; DNA: TGTGCCAGCAGCTTTACTCCATCAGTTGCAACTAATGAAAAACTGTTTTTT
size: NA; D: TRBD1; J: TRBJ2-2; V: TRBV4-3; CDR3: CASSQDLGQGNTGELFF; DNA: TGCGCCAGCAGCCAAGACTTGGGACAGGGAAACACCGGGGAGCTGTTTTTT
size: NA; D: NA; J: TRBJ2-5; V: TRBV10-3; CDR3: CAISESRGAEETQYF; DNA: TGTGCCATCAGTGAGTCTCGGGGGGCCGAAGAGACCCAGTACTTC
size: NA; D: NA; J: TRBJ1-4; V: TRBV6-6; CDR3: CASSYQETEKLFF; DNA: TGTGCCAGCAGTTACCAAGAGACTGAAAAACTGTTTTTT
size: few; D: NA; J: TRBJ2-3; V: TRBV9; CDR3: CASSVGPGTDTQYF; DNA: TGTGCCAGCAGCGTAGGTCCCGGCACAGATACGCAGTATTTT
size: NA; D: NA; J: TRBJ2-7; V: TRBV10-2; CDR3: CASGGYRDYEQYF; DNA: TGCGCCAGCGGGGGATATAGAGACTACGAGCAGTACTTC
size: NA; D: NA; J: TRBJ2-7; V: TRBV28; CDR3: CASSFEGLYEQYF; DNA: TGTGCCAGCAGTTTTGAGGGACTGTACGAGCAGTACTTC
size: once; D: NA; J: TRBJ2-3; V: TRBV11-3; CDR3: CASSFSRWTDTQYF; DNA: TGTGCCAGCAGCTTCAGTCGCTGGACAGATACGCAGTATTTT
size: once; D: TRBD2; J: TRBJ2-7; V: TRBV10-1; CDR3: CASRTSGSRKGHEQYF; DNA: TGCGCCAGCAGGACTAGCGGGTCCAGAAAGGGCCACGAGCAGTACTTC
size: few; D: NA; J: TRBJ1-1; V: TRBV11-2; CDR3: CASSPVGTEAFF; DNA: TGTGCCAGCAGCCCCGTGGGCACTGAAGCTTTCTTT
size: once; D: TRBD2; J: TRBJ2-1; V: TRBV19; CDR3: CASSSGAGALSSYNEQFF; DNA: TGTGCCAGTAGTTCGGGAGCGGGGGCCCTGAGCTCCTACAATGAGCAGTTCTTC
size: NA; D: NA; J: TRBJ1-5; V: TRBV15; CDR3: CATSIERGDSNQPQHF; DNA: TGTGCCACCAGCATAGAGAGGGGGGATAGCAATCAGCCCCAGCATTTT
size: NA; D: NA; J: TRBJ2-1; V: TRBV7-9; CDR3: CASSLPPSSYNEQFF; DNA: TGTGCCAGCAGCTTACCCCCCAGCTCCTACAATGAGCAGTTCTTC
size: large; D: TRBD2; J: TRBJ2-3; V: TRBV4-2; CDR3: CASSPDSLAGPQTDTQYF; DNA: TGTGCCAGCAGCCCGGATTCCTTAGCGGGGCCTCAAACAGATACGCAGTATTTT
size: few; D: NA; J: TRBJ2-3; V: TRBV6-1; CDR3: CASSEFDSSTDTQYF; DNA: TGTGCCAGCAGTGAATTCGACAGCAGCACAGATACGCAGTATTTT
size: NA; D: NA; J: TRBJ1-2; V: TRBV28; CDR3: CASSSTRNYGYTF; DNA: TGTGCCAGCAGCTCCACACGTAACTATGGCTACACCTTC
size: NA; D: TRBD2; J: TRBJ2-7; V: TRBV2; CDR3: CASDWGGKHYEQYF; DNA: TGTGCCAGTGATTGGGGGGGGAAACACTACGAGCAGTACTTC
size: NA; D: NA; J: TRBJ2-3; V: TRBV7-9; CDR3: CASSLAWSGADTQYF; DNA: TGTGCCAGCAGCCTAGCGTGGAGCGGTGCGGATACGCAGTATTTT
size: NA; D: TRBD2; J: TRBJ2-1; V: TRBV7-8; CDR3: CASTLETSGYNEQFF; DNA: TGTGCCAGCACCCTTGAGACTAGCGGATACAATGAGCAGTTCTTC
size: NA; D: NA; J: TRBJ1-1; V: TRBV7-9; CDR3: CASSLGTEAFF; DNA: TGTGCCAGCAGCCTGGGCACCGAAGCTTTCTTT
size: NA; D: NA; J: TRBJ2-7; V: TRBV7-8; CDR3: CASSSMKFGTYEQYF; DNA: TGTGCCAGCAGCTCCATGAAGTTTGGAACCTACGAGCAGTACTTC
size: NA; D: NA; J: TRBJ2-1; V: TRBV27; CDR3: CASSLEWGGHYNEQFF; DNA: TGTGCCAGCAGTTTAGAGTGGGGAGGCCACTACAATGAGCAGTTCTTC
size: once; D: NA; J: TRBJ2-2; V: TRBV11-2; CDR3: CASSYTGSGAGELFF; DNA: TGTGCCAGCAGCTACACAGGGAGTGGCGCCGGGGAGCTGTTTTTT
size: NA; D: TRBD1; J: TRBJ2-2; V: TRBV19; CDR3: CASSDGQGLHTGELFF; DNA: TGTGCCAGTAGTGATGGACAGGGGTTACACACCGGGGAGCTGTTTTTT
size: NA; D: NA; J: TRBJ2-1; V: TRBV7-2; CDR3: CASSLQGGTRSYNEQFF; DNA: TGTGCCAGCAGCTTACAGGGGGGTACCCGCTCCTACAATGAGCAGTTCTTC
size: NA; D: NA; J: TRBJ1-5; V: TRBV23-1; CDR3: CASSQSNSHSNQPQHF; DNA: TGCGCCAGCAGTCAATCGAACAGTCATAGCAATCAGCCCCAGCATTTT
size: NA; D: NA; J: TRBJ1-1; V: TRBV10-3; CDR3: CATGKTATEAFF; DNA: TGTGCCACCGGCAAAACAGCCACTGAAGCTTTCTTT
size: few; D: NA; J: TRBJ1-6; V: TRBV6-5; CDR3: CASAVGYNSPLHF; DNA: TGTGCCAGCGCGGTAGGCTATAATTCACCCCTCCACTTT
size: NA; D: NA; J: TRBJ2-2; V: TRBV6-4; CDR3: CASSEIADTGELFF; DNA: TGTGCCAGCAGTGAGATAGCGGACACCGGGGAGCTGTTTTTT
size: NA; D: NA; J: TRBJ1-1; V: TRBV19; CDR3: CASSIRAAMNTEAFF; DNA: TGTGCCAGTAGTATACGGGCGGCGATGAACACTGAAGCTTTCTTT
size: NA; D: NA; J: TRBJ1-1; V: TRBV7-9; CDR3: CASRDIAEAFF; DNA: TGTGCCAGCAGGGACATAGCTGAAGCTTTCTTT
size: NA; D: NA; J: TRBJ2-1; V: TRBV7-9; CDR3: CASSPPVGGADEQFF; DNA: TGTGCCAGCAGCCCTCCTGTAGGTGGGGCGGATGAGCAGTTCTTC
size: medium-sized; D: NA; J: TRBJ1-2; V: TRBV5-5; CDR3: CASSLDGPYGYTF; DNA: TGTGCCAGCAGCTTGGACGGGCCTTATGGCTACACCTTC